This T cell receptor beta chain comes out of a study of blood T cell repertoires in COVID-19. About the research overall: COVID-19 samples from acute and convalescent phases originated in the United States, Italy and Spain. PBMCs, B-cell-depleted T cells, or T cells provided the cDNA or gDNA that made up the material.

Germline assignment: CDR1 MGHDK and CDR2 SYGVNS. The CDR3 spans 12 residues. V shed 4 bases and J 11 bases; nucleotides not matched to a gene: 7. Per the original methods: Amplification of reference gene primers provided the estimated nucleated cell counts. This table comes from immunoSEQ multiplex PCR, and its TCRdb copy is limited to in-frame clones, with some not included. V and J calls and clone size are copied from that table; D and trimming were computed from the DNA. Here the sample spans a few hundred thousand clones, around nine tenths being singletons. The sequence was collected from a man between 60 and 75 years old with acute or convalescent COVID-19. The sequenced material came from peripheral blood. The rearrangement uses TRBV25-1 and TRBJ1-1; TRBD1 matches at 7 bases. The CDR3 region has the DNA TGTGCCAGCAGTGCAACAGGGGTGAAGGCTTTCTTT. This encodes CASSATGVKAFF.